Listed below are T cell receptor beta chains from one sample, sequenced in a study of radiotherapy plus CTLA-4 blockade in lung cancer. Clones were sequenced by immunoSEQ multiplex PCR, and TCRdb holds only the in-frame ones, with some missing. Among about 38,000 clones listed, around three quarters were seen once. The specimen comprised peripheral blood, sampled from a patient treated with radiotherapy plus ipilimumab. These TCRs come from a human donor with non-small cell lung cancer who had stable disease on radiotherapy plus ipilimumab. The CDR3 runs from the conserved cysteine through the conserved F or W. Each record gives: J gene, clone size, V gene, CDR3 protein. Size values are once, few and many counts, or a class for expanded clones, and some rows have none.

J: TRBJ1-6
size: -
V: TRBV21-1
CDR3: CASSKDRVTHWGSYNSPLHF

J: TRBJ2-2
size: once
V: TRBV4-3
CDR3: CASSQGAGGPGELFF

J: TRBJ1-3
size: medium-sized
V: TRBV10-3
CDR3: CAIRMTGLGSSGNTIYF

J: TRBJ2-7
size: -
V: TRBV6-1
CDR3: CASSEAVDYEQYF

J: TRBJ2-7
size: -
V: TRBV7-2
CDR3: CASSTGGTGARGEQYF

J: TRBJ2-3
size: -
V: TRBV7-2
CDR3: CASSLERLSTDTQYF

J: TRBJ1-5
size: -
V: TRBV6-1
CDR3: CASRKGGGSNQPQHF

J: TRBJ1-6
size: -
V: TRBV4-1
CDR3: CASSHPGVGAGSYNSPLHF

J: TRBJ2-7
size: -
V: TRBV5-4
CDR3: CASSLPGGYEQYF

J: TRBJ1-4
size: few
V: TRBV6-1
CDR3: CASRRDGSNEKLFF

J: TRBJ2-1
size: -
V: TRBV5-1
CDR3: CASSPQTVSGNEQFF

J: TRBJ2-5
size: -
V: TRBV6-1
CDR3: CASSEAHGLAGKETQYF

J: TRBJ2-4
size: few
V: TRBV19
CDR3: CASSIPHPGGKNIQYF

J: TRBJ1-2
size: -
V: TRBV28
CDR3: CASSLTRSDYGYTF

J: TRBJ1-5
size: -
V: TRBV6-6
CDR3: CASSLTGDSQPQHF

J: TRBJ2-5
size: once
V: TRBV2
CDR3: CASKEGLAGAPQETQYF

J: TRBJ1-1
size: -
V: TRBV7-9
CDR3: CASSPRGGAEAFF

J: TRBJ1-1
size: -
V: TRBV18
CDR3: CASSPWEGDTEAFF

J: TRBJ2-7
size: -
V: TRBV7-9
CDR3: CASSLAISGGYLREQYF

J: TRBJ2-2
size: -
V: TRBV7-2
CDR3: CASSLRAGGHTGELFF

J: TRBJ1-3
size: -
V: TRBV4-1
CDR3: CASSQDPANVNTIYF

J: TRBJ1-5
size: medium-sized
V: TRBV18
CDR3: CASSSGQGLNQPQHF

J: TRBJ2-2
size: few
V: TRBV5-1
CDR3: CASSLVAGETGELFF

J: TRBJ1-5
size: once
V: TRBV7-9
CDR3: CASSLGQGAGQPQHF

J: TRBJ2-5
size: few
V: TRBV6-5
CDR3: CASGSGQGAWETQYF

J: TRBJ1-1
size: few
V: TRBV6-1
CDR3: CASSATTFGFTEAFF